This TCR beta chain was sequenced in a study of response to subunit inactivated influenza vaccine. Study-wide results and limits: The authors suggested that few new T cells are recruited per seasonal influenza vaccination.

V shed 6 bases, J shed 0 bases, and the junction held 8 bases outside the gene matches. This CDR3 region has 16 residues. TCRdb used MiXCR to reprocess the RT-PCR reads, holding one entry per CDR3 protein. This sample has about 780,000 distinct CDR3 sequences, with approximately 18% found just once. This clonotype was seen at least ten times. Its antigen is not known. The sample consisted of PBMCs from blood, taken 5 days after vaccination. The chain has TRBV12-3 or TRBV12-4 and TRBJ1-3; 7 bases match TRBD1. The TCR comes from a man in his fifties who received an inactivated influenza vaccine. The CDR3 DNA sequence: TGTGCCAGCAGCCACCGGGACAGATACTCTGGAAACACCATATATTTT. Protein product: CASSHRDRYSGNTIYF.